What follows are 19 T cell receptor beta chains derived from one specimen sequenced in a study of beta chain features in type 1 diabetes. Reverse transcribing all isolated RNA meant expressed TCRB transcripts were sequenced. Libraries were prepared by immunoSEQ multiplex PCR; TCRdb keeps only in-frame clonotypes and omits some of them. The sample lists more than 110,000 clones, roughly 7.2% occurring once. Sample: central memory CD4+ T cells from blood. These receptors originate from a woman aged 25-40 years in good health.

V gene TRBV6-1 combines with J gene TRBJ1-5, with D perhaps TRBD1 (6 bases). There are 15 residues in the CDR3. CDR1 and CDR2 (germline): MNHNS, SASEGT. V lost 6 bases to trimming and J lost 1 base, with 13 bases between them. DNA for the CDR3: TGTGCCAGCAGGCCGGACAGCCCAAGCAATCAGCCCCAGCATTTT. Amino acids: CASRPDSPSNQPQHF.

The chain employs TRBV29-1 and TRBJ2-1, with 8 bases lining up with TRBD2. The CDR3 extends over 15 amino acids. Germline CDR1 reads SQVTM; CDR2 reads ANQGSEA. The ends lost 3 bases at V and 2 bases at J; junction bases unmatched: 6. The CDR3, as DNA: TGCAGCGTTGAGGTAACTAGCGGTACCTACAATGAGCAGTTCTTC. It yields the protein CSVEVTSGTYNEQFF.

This clone was counted between two and nine times. This rearrangement joins TRBV28 to TRBJ2-5, with D perhaps matching TRBD2 (5 bases). The J call may be in error: the DNA end matches TRBJ2-7 better. The CDR3 length is 11 residues. CDR1 and CDR2 from the germline V gene are MDHEN and SYDVKM. The CDR3 reads CASMRVSEQYF. CDR3 DNA sequence: TGTGCCAGCATGAGGGTGTCCGAGCAGTACTTC.

Ten or more counts support this clone. The V gene is TRBV9, the J gene TRBJ1-1; perhaps TRBD1 as D (5 bases). The ends were cut back, 3 bases at V and 1 base at J, with 7 bases in the middle. The CDR3 has 13 residues. Germline V gives CDR1 SGDLS, CDR2 YYNGEE. Here the CDR3 reads CASSATANTEAFF. CDR3 bases: TGTGCCAGCAGCGCGACAGCGAACACTGAAGCTTTCTTT.

V is TRBV27 and J is TRBJ2-1, with D uncertain. The CDR3 runs to 15 residues. Looked up from germline, CDR1 is MNHEY and CDR2 is SMNVEV (reference sequence). The V end lost 2 bases, the J end lost 3 bases, and 11 bases lay between the germline ends. This CDR3 reads CASSLNSVDYNEQFF. The DNA for the CDR3 is TGTGCCAGCAGTTTAAACAGTGTGGACTACAATGAGCAGTTCTTC.

In this sample, this clone turned up a few times. This chain uses TRBV6-4 with TRBJ2-3, with 8 bases fitting TRBD2. The CDR3 is made up of 15 amino acids. J was trimmed by 5 bases and V by 4 bases; bases with no gene match: 8. CDR1 is MRHNA and CDR2 is SNTAGT in the germline V gene. CDR3 DNA: TGTGCCAGCAGTGTGGGAGCGGGAGCTGGAGATACGCAGTATTTT. Residues: CASSVGAGAGDTQYF.

About this clone: In the same sample, other DNA sequences code for this CDR3. The rearrangement uses TRBV7-9 and TRBJ2-1; 13 positions agree with TRBD2. With V trimmed by 5 bases and J by 6 bases, 7 bases remained unmatched. Germline CDR1 reads SEHNR; CDR2 reads FQNEAQ (reference sequence). The CDR3 is made up of 16 amino acids. The DNA of the CDR3 is TGTGCCAGCAGCCCCCGGGGGACTAGCGGGACCAATGAGCAGTTCTTC. It codes for CASSPRGTSGTNEQFF.

The chain employs TRBV6-5 and TRBJ2-1, with 7 nucleotides matching TRBD2. The V segment lost 5 bases and the J segment 8 bases; nucleotides outside the gene matches: 9. From germline, CDR1 is MNHEY and CDR2 SVGAGI. The CDR3 spans 14 residues. This chain's CDR3 is CASSEGRGVYEQFF. The CDR3 DNA follows: TGTGCCAGCAGTGAGGGTCGGGGGGTCTATGAGCAGTTCTTC.

This clone appeared many times. The chain employs TRBV25-1 and TRBJ2-5, with D perhaps TRBD2 (6 bases). The CDR3 runs to 14 residues. Germline V CDR1 and CDR2: MGHDK, SYGVNS. V lost 3 bases, J lost 5 bases, and 13 bases lay in between. CDR3 sequence (DNA): TGTGCCAGCAGTGATCACGGGAGTGGGGAGACCCAGTACTTC. Amino acid sequence: CASSDHGSGETQYF.

This rearrangement joins TRBV5-6 to TRBJ2-1; 9 positions agree with TRBD2. The CDR3 runs to 16 residues. With V trimmed by 0 bases and J by 5 bases, 6 bases remained unmatched. Germline CDR1 is SGHDT and CDR2 is YYEEEE. The DNA for the CDR3 is TGTGCCAGCAGCTTGGCAGGAATAGCGGGAGACAATGAGCAGTTCTTC. Residues: CASSLAGIAGDNEQFF.

The chain employs TRBV28 and TRBJ2-3; 13 bases match TRBD2. The CDR3 consists of 17 residues. Looked up from germline, CDR1 is MDHEN and CDR2 is SYDVKM. V lost 5 bases to trimming and J lost 3 bases; unmatched junction nucleotides: 8. DNA of the CDR3: TGTGCCAGCAGTCTGGGACTAGCGGGAAGTCGGACAGATACGCAGTATTTT. Residues: CASSLGLAGSRTDTQYF. The entire variable domain, with the rest obtained from reference TRBV28 and TRBJ2-3, is as follows: DVKVTQSSRYLVKRTGEKVFLECVQDMDHENMFWYRQDPGLGLRLIYFSYDVKMKEKGDIPEGYSVSREKKERFSLILESASTNQTSMYLCASSLGLAGSRTDTQYFGPGTRLTVL.

The chain recombines TRBV30 with TRBJ1-5; possibly TRBD1 for D (6 bases). The ends were cut back, 1 base at V and 5 bases at J, with 9 bases in the middle. This CDR3 region has 13 residues. CDR1 is GTSNPN and CDR2 is SVGIG in the germline V gene (reference sequence). CDR3 nucleotides: TGTGCCTGGAGTGCGACAGGTGATCAGCCCCAGCATTTT. This gives the protein CAWSATGDQPQHF. Together with reference TRBV30 and TRBJ1-5, the CDR3 gives the full variable domain: SQTIHQWPATLVQPVGSPLSLECTVEGTSNPNLYWYRQAAGRGLQLLFYSVGIGQISSEVPQNLSASRPQDRQFILSSKKLLLSDSGFYLCAWSATGDQPQHFGDGTRLSIL.

This clone has only a few counts. The chain employs TRBV30 and TRBJ1-4; 9 bases agree with TRBD1. Trimming took 4 bases from V and 0 from J; bases not matched to a gene: 3. Germline V lookup: CDR1 GTSNPN, CDR2 SVGIG (reference sequence). The CDR3 is 15 amino acids. This CDR3 reads CAWKGQGATNEKLFF. CDR3 in DNA: TGTGCCTGGAAGGGACAGGGCGCAACTAATGAAAAACTGTTTTTT. Drawing the rest from reference TRBV30 and TRBJ1-4, the complete variable domain is SQTIHQWPATLVQPVGSPLSLECTVEGTSNPNLYWYRQAAGRGLQLLFYSVGIGQISSEVPQNLSASRPQDRQFILSSKKLLLSDSGFYLCAWKGQGATNEKLFFGSGTQLSVL.

The chain uses TRBV7-2 and TRBJ2-5; 7 bases are a match to TRBD1. The CDR3 has 13 amino acids. The germline gives CDR1 SGHTA, CDR2 FQGNSA. The V segment lost 5 bases and the J segment 4 bases; nucleotides outside the gene matches: 4. The CDR3 loop is CASSIGGAETQYF. CDR3 coding DNA: TGTGCCAGCAGCATAGGGGGCGCAGAGACCCAGTACTTC.

V is TRBV6-5 and J is TRBJ1-5, with D possibly matching TRBD1 (5 bases). CDR3 length: 14 residues. Germline V gives CDR1 MNHEY, CDR2 SVGAGI. Deletions cut 6 bases from V and 0 bases from J, with 9 bases between. Written as DNA, the CDR3 is TGTGCCAGCAGGCGACAGTATAGCAATCAGCCCCAGCATTTT. This gives the protein CASRRQYSNQPQHF.

The rearrangement joins TRBV19 to TRBJ2-1, with 11 bases aligning to TRBD1. The length of the CDR3 is 16 residues. From germline, CDR1 is LNHDA and CDR2 SQIVND (reference sequence). V trimming: 5 bases; J trimming: 8 bases; junction bases outside the gene matches: 11. Written as DNA, the CDR3 is TGTGCCAGTAGTCTCTATGGACAGGGGGCGAGCGATGAGCAGTTCTTC. Protein sequence: CASSLYGQGASDEQFF. Drawing the rest from reference TRBV19 and TRBJ2-1, the complete variable domain is DGGITQSPKYLFRKEGQNVTLSCEQNLNHDAMYWYRQDPGQGLRLIYYSQIVNDFQKGDIAEGYSVSREKKESFPLTVTSAQKNPTAFYLCASSLYGQGASDEQFFGPGTRLTVL.

J is TRBJ2-7 and V is TRBV7-9; possible D gene TRBD1, 7 bases. The CDR3 is made up of 16 amino acids. CDR1 is SEHNR, CDR2 FQNEAQ, per germline (reference sequence). V lost 5 bases and J 6 bases, leaving 23 bases between the germline ends. CDR3 sequence: CASSPSLGGGASEQYF. CDR3 coding DNA: TGTGCCAGCAGCCCGTCCCTTGGAGGGGGCGCGTCCGAGCAGTACTTC.

The genes are TRBV4-2 and TRBJ1-2; no clear D. The germline CDR1 and CDR2 sequences are LGHNA and YNFKEQ. The V end was cut by 2 bases, the J end by 6 bases, with 10 bases between. The CDR3 totals 13 residues. For the CDR3, the DNA is TGTGCCAGCAGCCAATATGACTGGGATGGCTACACCTTC. It codes for CASSQYDWDGYTF.

The V and J genes are TRBV28 and TRBJ2-3; TRBD2 matches 7 bases. The CDR3 is 15 amino acids. The germline V gene encodes CDR1 MDHEN and CDR2 SYDVKM. The ends lost 3 bases at V and 4 bases at J; junction bases unmatched: 7. The DNA of the CDR3 is TGTGCCAGCAGTTTGGGCGGGAGTCCCGCAGATACGCAGTATTTT. It encodes CASSLGGSPADTQYF.